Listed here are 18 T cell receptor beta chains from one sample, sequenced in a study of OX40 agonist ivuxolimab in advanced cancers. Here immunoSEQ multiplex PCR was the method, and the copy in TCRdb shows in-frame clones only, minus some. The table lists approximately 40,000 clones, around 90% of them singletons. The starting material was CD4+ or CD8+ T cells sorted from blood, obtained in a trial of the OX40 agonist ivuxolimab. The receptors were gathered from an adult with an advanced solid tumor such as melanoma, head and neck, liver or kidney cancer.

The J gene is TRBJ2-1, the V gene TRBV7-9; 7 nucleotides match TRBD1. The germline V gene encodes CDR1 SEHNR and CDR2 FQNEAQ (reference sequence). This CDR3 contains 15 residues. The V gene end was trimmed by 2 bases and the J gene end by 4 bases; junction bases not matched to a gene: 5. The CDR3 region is CASSLYPGGYNEQFF. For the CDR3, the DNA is TGTGCCAGCAGCTTATATCCAGGGGGTTACAATGAGCAGTTCTTC.

Here the CDR3 DNA reads TGTGCCAGCACCCCGTTTATCGAAGCGGAATTATTCGGGCAGTTCTTC. Its translation: CASTPFIEAELFGQFF. The chain combines TRBV28 with TRBJ2-1; possible D gene TRBD2, 5 bases. The CDR3 length is 16 residues. Between the trimmed V and J ends, which lost 7 bases and 12 bases, there was a span of 28 bases. Germline-derived CDR1 and CDR2 are MDHEN and SYDVKM.

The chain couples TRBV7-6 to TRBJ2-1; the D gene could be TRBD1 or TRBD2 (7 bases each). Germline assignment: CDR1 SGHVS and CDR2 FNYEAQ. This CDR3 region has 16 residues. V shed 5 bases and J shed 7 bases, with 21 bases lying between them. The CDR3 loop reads CASSPRPGQGGNEQFF. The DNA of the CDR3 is TGTGCCAGCAGCCCTCGTCCGGGGCAGGGGGGGAATGAGCAGTTCTTC.

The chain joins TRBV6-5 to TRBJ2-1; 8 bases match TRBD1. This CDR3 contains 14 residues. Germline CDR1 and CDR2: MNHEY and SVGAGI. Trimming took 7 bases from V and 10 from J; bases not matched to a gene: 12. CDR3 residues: CASNPTDRGPEQFF. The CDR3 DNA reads TGTGCCAGCAATCCTACCGACAGGGGCCCGGAGCAGTTCTTC.

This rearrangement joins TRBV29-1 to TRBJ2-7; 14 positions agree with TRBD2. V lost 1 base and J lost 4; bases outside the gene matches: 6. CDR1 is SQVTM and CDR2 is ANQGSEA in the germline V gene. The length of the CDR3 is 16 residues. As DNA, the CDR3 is TGCAGCGTTGAAGGGACTAGCGGGGGGCGGCGGTACGAGCAGTACTTC. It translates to CSVEGTSGGRRYEQYF.

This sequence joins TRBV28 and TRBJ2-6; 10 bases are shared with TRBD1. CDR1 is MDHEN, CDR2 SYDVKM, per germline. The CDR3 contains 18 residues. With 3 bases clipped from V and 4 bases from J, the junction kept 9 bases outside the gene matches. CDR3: CASSLRPGTGAGANVLTF. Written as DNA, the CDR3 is TGTGCCAGCAGTTTGCGTCCCGGGACAGGGGCCGGGGCCAACGTCCTGACTTTC.

The DNA for the CDR3 is TGTGCCAGCAGCTATCGGGGGTGGAACACTGAAGCTTTCTTT. This gives the protein CASSYRGWNTEAFF. The chain recombines TRBV5-6 with TRBJ1-1; D is perhaps TRBD1 (5 bases). Between the trimmed V and J ends, which lost 3 bases and 1 base, there was a span of 10 bases. CDR1 SGHDT and CDR2 YYEEEE come from the germline V gene. This CDR3 contains 14 residues.

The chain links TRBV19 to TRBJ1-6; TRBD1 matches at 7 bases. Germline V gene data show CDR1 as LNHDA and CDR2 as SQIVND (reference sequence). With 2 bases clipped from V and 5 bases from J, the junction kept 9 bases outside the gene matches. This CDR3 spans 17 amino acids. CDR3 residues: CASSIRAGGHNNSPLHF. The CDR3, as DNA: TGTGCCAGTAGTATAAGGGCAGGGGGACACAATAATTCACCCCTCCACTTT.

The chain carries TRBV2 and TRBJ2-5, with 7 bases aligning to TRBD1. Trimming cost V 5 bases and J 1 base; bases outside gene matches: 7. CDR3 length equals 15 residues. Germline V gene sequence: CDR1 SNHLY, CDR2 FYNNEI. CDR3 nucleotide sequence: TGTGCCAGCAGTACCTCGACAGGGAGCCAAGAGACCCAGTACTTC. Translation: CASSTSTGSQETQYF.

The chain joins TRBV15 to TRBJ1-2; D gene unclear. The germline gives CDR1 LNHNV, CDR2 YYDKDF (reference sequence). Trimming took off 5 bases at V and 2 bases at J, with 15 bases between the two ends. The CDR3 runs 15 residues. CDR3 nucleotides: TGTGCCACCAGCCGACTGGGCCTTTGGAACTATGGCTACACCTTC. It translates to CATSRLGLWNYGYTF.

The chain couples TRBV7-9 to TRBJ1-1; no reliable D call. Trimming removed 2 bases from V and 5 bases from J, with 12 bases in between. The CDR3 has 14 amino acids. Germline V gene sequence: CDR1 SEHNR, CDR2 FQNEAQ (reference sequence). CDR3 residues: CASSLPRSLTEAFF. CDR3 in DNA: TGTGCCAGCAGCTTACCCAGGTCATTAACTGAAGCTTTCTTT.

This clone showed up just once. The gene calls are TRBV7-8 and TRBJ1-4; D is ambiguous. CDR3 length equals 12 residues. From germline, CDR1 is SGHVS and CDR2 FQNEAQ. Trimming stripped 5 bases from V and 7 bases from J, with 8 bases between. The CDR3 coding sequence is TGTGCCAGCAGCCCCTCTAGTGAAAAACTGTTTTTT. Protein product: CASSPSSEKLFF.

CDR3 protein: CASTETGGSYTEAFF. The CDR3 DNA reads TGTGCCAGCACCGAAACCGGGGGGTCGTACACTGAAGCTTTCTTT. The chain joins TRBV5-4 to TRBJ1-1, with a tentative D call TRBD1 (5 bases). Germline V gene sequence: CDR1 SGHNT, CDR2 YYREEE (reference sequence). The CDR3 contains 15 residues. V was trimmed by 6 bases and J by 3 bases, leaving 18 bases between them.

CDR3 loop: CAWSDGTYSNQPQHF. The CDR3 nucleotides are TGTGCCTGGAGTGACGGGACATATAGCAATCAGCCCCAGCATTTT. This chain joins TRBV30 and TRBJ1-5, with D possibly TRBD1 on 6 matching bases. V was pared by 1 base and J by 0 bases, with 10 bases between. The CDR3 covers 15 residues. Germline-derived CDR1 and CDR2 are GTSNPN and SVGIG (reference sequence). The full variable domain, completed using reference TRBV30 and TRBJ1-5, is SQTIHQWPATLVQPVGSPLSLECTVEGTSNPNLYWYRQAAGRGLQLLFYSVGIGQISSEVPQNLSASRPQDRQFILSSKKLLLSDSGFYLCAWSDGTYSNQPQHFGDGTRLSIL.

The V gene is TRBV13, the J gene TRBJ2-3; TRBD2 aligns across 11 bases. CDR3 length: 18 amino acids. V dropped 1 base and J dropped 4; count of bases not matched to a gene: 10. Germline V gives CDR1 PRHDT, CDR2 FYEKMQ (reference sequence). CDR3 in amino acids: CASSLVGSGRAGSDTQYF. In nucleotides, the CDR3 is TGTGCCAGCAGCTTAGTTGGTAGCGGGAGGGCCGGTTCAGATACGCAGTATTTT. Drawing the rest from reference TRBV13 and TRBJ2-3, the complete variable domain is AAGVIQSPRHLIKEKRETATLKCYPIPRHDTVYWYQQGPGQDPQFLISFYEKMQSDKGSIPDRFSAQQFSDYHSELNMSSLELGDSALYFCASSLVGSGRAGSDTQYFGPGTRLTVL.

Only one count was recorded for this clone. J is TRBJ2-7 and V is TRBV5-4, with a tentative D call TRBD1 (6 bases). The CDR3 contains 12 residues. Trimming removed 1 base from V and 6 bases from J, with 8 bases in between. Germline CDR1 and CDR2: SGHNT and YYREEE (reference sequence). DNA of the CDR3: TGTGCCAGCAGCTTGAACAGGGCCGAGCAGTACTTC. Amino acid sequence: CASSLNRAEQYF.

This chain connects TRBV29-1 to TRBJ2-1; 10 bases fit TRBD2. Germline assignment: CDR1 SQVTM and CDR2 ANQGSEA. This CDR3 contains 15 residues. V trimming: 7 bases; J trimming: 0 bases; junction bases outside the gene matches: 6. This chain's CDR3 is CSGRLAGLSYNEQFF. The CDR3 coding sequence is TGCAGCGGCAGACTAGCGGGCCTCTCCTACAATGAGCAGTTCTTC.

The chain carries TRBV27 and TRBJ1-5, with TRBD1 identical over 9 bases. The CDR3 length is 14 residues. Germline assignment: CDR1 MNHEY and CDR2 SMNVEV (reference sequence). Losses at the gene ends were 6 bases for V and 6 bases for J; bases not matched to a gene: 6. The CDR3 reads CASSQGQGIQPQHF. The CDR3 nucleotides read TGTGCCAGCAGCCAAGGACAGGGGATTCAGCCCCAGCATTTT.